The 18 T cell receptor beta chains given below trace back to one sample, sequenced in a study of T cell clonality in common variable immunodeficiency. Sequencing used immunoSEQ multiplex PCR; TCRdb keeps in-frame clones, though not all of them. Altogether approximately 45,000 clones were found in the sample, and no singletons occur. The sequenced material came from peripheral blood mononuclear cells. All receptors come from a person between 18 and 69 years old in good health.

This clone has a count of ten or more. The part of the CDR3 DNA that was read is TGCGCCAGCAGCTTGGGCCAGACGGCAGGGGATGAG. Its protein product is CASSLGQTAGDE. From start to end, the CDR3 is CASSLGQTAGDEQFF. V and J are TRBV5-1 and TRBJ2-1, with D possibly being TRBD1 (6 bases). Read coverage stops 3 residues before the CDR3 terminus; the germline J gene supplies the remainder. Germline V gene data show CDR1 as SGHRS and CDR2 as YFSETQ. The CDR3 spans 15 residues. The germline V and J ends were trimmed by 0 bases and 8 bases, with 15 bases remaining between them.

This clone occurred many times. The CDR3 bases that were read are TGTGCCTGGAGTCGACAGCCATATAGCAATCAGCCC. It is translated as CAWSRQPYSNQP. The CDR3 as a whole reads CAWSRQPYSNQPQHF. The V gene is TRBV30, the J gene TRBJ1-5; the D gene is possibly TRBD1 (5 bases). The read comes to an end 3 residues before the CDR3 does, leaving the germline J gene to fill in the end. The CDR3 extends over 15 amino acids. Per the germline V gene, CDR1 is GTSNPN and CDR2 is SVGIG (reference sequence). V was cut by 2 bases and J by 0 bases, with 11 bases left in between.

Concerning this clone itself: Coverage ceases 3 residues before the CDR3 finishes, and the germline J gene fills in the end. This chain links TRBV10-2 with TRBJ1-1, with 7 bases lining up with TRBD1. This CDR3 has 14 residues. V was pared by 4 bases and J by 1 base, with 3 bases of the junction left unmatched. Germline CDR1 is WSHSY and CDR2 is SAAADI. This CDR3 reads CASSVAGGNTEAFF. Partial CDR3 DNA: TGCGCCAGCAGTGTGGCAGGGGGGAACACTGAA.

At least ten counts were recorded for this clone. The CDR3 reads CASSYTGFTEAFF. CDR3 DNA (partial): TGTGCCAGCAGCTATACAGGGTTCACTGAA. The chain carries TRBV7-2 and TRBJ1-1; perhaps TRBD1 as D (6 bases). The sequence runs out 3 residues before the end of the CDR3; the remainder is reconstructed from the germline J gene. From germline, CDR1 is SGHTA and CDR2 FQGNSA. Between the trimmed V and J ends, which lost 4 bases and 4 bases, there was a span of 10 bases. The CDR3 totals 13 residues. Filled out from reference TRBV7-2 and TRBJ1-1, the complete variable domain reads GAGVSQSPSNKVTEKGKDVELRCDPISGHTALYWYRQSLGQGLEFLIYFQGNSAPDKSGLPSDRFSAERTGGSVSTLTIQRTQQEDSAVYLCASSYTGFTEAFFGQGTRLTVV.

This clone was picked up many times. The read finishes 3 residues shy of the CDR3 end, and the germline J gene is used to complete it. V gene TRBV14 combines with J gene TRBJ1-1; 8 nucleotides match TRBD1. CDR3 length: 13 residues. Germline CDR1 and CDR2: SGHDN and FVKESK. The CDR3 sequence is CASSQEGQEKAFF. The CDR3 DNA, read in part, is TGTGCCAGCAGCCAAGAGGGACAGGAGAAA.

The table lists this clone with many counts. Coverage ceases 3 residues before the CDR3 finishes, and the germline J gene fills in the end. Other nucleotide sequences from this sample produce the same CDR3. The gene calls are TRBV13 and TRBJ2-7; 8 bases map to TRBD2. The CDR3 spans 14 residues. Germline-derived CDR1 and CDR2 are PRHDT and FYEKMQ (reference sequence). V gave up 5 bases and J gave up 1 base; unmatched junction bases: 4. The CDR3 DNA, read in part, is TGTGCCAGCAGCCCGGGACTAGATTCCTACGAG. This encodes CASSPGLDSYE. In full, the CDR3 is CASSPGLDSYEQYF. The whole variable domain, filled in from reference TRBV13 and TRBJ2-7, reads AAGVIQSPRHLIKEKRETATLKCYPIPRHDTVYWYQQGPGQDPQFLISFYEKMQSDKGSIPDRFSAQQFSDYHSELNMSSLELGDSALYFCASSPGLDSYEQYFGPGTRLTVT.

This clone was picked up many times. The DNA read from the CDR3 is TGTGCCTGGAGTGCCCCACAGGCAGGGGGGTGGACAGATACG. It yields the protein CAWSAPQAGGWTDT. The complete CDR3 reads CAWSAPQAGGWTDTQYF. V and J are TRBV30 and TRBJ2-3; D might be TRBD1 (7 bases). The CDR3 end is not reached by the read, which stops 3 residues before it; the germline J gene fills it in. This CDR3 has 17 residues. Trimming took 1 base from V and 3 from J, leaving 20 bases between them. In germline, CDR1 is GTSNPN, CDR2 SVGIG (reference sequence).

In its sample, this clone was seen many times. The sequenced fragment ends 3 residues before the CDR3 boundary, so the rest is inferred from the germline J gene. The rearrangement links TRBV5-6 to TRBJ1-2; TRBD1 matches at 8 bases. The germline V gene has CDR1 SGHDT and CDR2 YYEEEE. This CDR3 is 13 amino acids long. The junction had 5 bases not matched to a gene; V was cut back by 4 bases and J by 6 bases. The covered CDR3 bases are TGTGCCAGCAGCCGGGGACAGGATAATGGC. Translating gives CASSRGQDNG. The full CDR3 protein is CASSRGQDNGYTF.

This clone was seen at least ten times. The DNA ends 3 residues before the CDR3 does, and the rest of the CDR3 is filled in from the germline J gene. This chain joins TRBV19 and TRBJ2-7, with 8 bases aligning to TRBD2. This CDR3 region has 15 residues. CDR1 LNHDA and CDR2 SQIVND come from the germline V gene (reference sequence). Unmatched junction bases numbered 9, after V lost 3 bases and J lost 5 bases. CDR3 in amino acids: CASSIRSGSFNEQYF. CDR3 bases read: TGTGCCAGTAGTATTAGAAGCGGGAGTTTCAACGAG. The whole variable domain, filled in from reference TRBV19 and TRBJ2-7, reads DGGITQSPKYLFRKEGQNVTLSCEQNLNHDAMYWYRQDPGQGLRLIYYSQIVNDFQKGDIAEGYSVSREKKESFPLTVTSAQKNPTAFYLCASSIRSGSFNEQYFGPGTRLTVT.

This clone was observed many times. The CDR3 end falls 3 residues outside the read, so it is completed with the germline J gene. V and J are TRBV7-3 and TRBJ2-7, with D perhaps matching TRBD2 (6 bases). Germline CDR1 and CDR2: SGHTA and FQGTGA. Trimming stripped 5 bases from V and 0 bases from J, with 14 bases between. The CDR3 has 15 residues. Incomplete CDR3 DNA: TGTGCCAGCAGCGTAGTGCCGGGGGACTCCTACGAG. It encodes CASSVVPGDSYE. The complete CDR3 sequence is CASSVVPGDSYEQYF.

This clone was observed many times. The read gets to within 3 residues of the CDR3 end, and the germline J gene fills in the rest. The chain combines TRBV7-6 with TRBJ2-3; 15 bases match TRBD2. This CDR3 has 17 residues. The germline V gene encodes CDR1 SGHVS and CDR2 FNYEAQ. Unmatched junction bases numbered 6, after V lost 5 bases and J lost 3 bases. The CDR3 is CASSPGTSGGMTDTQYF. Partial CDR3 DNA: TGTGCCAGCAGCCCCGGGACTAGCGGGGGGATGACAGATACG.

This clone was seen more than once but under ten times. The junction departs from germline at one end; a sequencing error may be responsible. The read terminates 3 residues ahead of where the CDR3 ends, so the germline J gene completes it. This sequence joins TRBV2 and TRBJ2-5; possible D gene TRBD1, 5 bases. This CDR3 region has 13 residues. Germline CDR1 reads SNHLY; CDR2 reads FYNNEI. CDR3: CPSTEIDRETQYF. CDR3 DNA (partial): TGTCCCAGCACTGAGATCGACAGAGAGACC. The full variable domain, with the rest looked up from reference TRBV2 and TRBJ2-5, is EPEVTQTPSHQVTQMGQEVILRCVPISNHLYFYWYRQILGQKVEFLVSFYNNEISEKSEIFDDQFSVERPDGSNFTLKIRSTKLEDSAMYFCPSTEIDRETQYFGPGTRLLVL.

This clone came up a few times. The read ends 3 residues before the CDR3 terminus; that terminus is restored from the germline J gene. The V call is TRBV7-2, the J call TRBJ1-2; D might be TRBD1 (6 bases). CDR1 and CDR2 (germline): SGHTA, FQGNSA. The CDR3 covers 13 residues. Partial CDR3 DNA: TGTGCCAGCAGCCCTACGGACAGTTACGAC. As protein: CASSPTDSYD. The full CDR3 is CASSPTDSYDYTF.

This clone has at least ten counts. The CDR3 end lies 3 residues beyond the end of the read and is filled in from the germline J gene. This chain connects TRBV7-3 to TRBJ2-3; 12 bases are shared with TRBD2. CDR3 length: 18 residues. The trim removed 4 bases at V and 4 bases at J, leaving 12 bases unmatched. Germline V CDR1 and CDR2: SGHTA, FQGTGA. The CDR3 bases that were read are TGTGCCAGCAGCTACCTAGCGGGGGGGCCTCCGAACGCAGATACG. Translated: CASSYLAGGPPNADT. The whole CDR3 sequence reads CASSYLAGGPPNADTQYF.

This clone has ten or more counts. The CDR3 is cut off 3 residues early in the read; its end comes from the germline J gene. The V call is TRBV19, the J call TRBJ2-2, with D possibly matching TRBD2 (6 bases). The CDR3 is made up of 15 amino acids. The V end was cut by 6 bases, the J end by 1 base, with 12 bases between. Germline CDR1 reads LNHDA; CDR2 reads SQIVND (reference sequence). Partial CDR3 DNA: TGTGCCAGTAGCGCTTTTAGCGGGAACACCGGGGAG. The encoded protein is CASSAFSGNTGE. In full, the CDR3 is CASSAFSGNTGELFF.

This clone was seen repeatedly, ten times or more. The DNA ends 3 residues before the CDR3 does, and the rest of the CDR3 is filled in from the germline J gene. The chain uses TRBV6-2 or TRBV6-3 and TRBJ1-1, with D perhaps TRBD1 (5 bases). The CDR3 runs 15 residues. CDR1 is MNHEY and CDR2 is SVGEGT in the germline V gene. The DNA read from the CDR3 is TGTGCCAGCAGTTACAACGGGTTTGGACAACGCATG. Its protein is CASSYNGFGQRM. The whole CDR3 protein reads CASSYNGFGQRMAFF.

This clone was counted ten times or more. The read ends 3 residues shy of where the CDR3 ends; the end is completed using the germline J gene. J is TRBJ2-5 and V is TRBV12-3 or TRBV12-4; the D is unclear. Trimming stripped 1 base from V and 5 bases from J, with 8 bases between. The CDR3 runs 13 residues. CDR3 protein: CASSLGAVETQYF. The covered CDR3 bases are TGTGCCAGCAGTTTAGGAGCTGTCGAGACC.

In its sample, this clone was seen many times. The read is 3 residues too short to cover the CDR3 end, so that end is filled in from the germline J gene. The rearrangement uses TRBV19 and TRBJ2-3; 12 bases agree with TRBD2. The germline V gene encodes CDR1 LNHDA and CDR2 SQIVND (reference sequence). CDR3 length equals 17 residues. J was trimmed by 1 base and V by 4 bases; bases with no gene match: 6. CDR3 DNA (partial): TGTGCCAGTAGTACAATGACTAGCGGGAGACGCACAGATACG. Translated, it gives CASSTMTSGRRTDT. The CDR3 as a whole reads CASSTMTSGRRTDTQYF.